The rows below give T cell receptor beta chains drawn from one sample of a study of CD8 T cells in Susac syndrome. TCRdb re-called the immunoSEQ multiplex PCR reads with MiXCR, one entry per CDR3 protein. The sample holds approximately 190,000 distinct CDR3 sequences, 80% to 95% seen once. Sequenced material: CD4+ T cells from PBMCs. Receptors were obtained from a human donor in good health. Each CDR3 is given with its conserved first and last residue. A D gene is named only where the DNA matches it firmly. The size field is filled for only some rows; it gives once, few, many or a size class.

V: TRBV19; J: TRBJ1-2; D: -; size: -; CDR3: CASSILAGANYGYTF; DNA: TGTGCCAGTAGTATTTTGGCAGGGGCTAACTATGGCTACACCTTC
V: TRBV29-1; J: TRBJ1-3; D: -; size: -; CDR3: CSGDTGGNTTYF; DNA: TGCAGCGGTGACACTGGGGGAAACACCACATATTTT
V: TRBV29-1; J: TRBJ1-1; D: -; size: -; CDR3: CSVEGGDTEAFF; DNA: TGCAGCGTTGAGGGCGGGGACACTGAAGCTTTCTTT
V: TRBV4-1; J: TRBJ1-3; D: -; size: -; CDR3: CASSPGGTGTSSGNTIYF; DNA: TGCGCCAGCAGCCCTGGGGGAACAGGGACCTCCTCTGGAAACACCATATATTTT
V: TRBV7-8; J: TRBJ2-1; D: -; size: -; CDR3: CASSLAVNLREQFF; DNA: TGTGCCAGCAGCTTAGCGGTCAATCTGCGGGAGCAGTTCTTC
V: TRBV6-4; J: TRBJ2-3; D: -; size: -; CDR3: CASSDGGASTDTQYF; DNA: TGTGCCAGCAGTGACGGCGGGGCTAGCACAGATACGCAGTATTTT
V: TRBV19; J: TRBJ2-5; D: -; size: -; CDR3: CASSFRGWYQETQYF; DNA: TGTGCCAGTAGCTTCAGGGGTTGGTACCAAGAGACCCAGTACTTC
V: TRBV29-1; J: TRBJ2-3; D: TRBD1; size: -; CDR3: CSVVTGGSADTQYF; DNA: TGCAGCGTTGTGACAGGGGGAAGCGCAGATACGCAGTATTTT
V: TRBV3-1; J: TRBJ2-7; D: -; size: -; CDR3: CASSQVQGPYEQYF; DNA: TGTGCCAGCAGCCAAGTACAGGGTCCCTACGAGCAGTACTTC
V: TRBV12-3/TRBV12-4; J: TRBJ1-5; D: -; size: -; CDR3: CASSNPTGSNQPQHF; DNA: TGTGCCAGCAGTAACCCCACAGGTAGCAATCAGCCCCAGCATTTT
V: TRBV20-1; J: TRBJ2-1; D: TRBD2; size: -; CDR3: CSAFGLAADAYNEQFF; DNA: TGCAGTGCTTTTGGACTAGCGGCAGACGCCTACAATGAGCAGTTCTTC
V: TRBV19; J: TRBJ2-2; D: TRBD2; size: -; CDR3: CASSILAGSAGELFF; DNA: TGTGCCAGTAGTATACTAGCGGGGTCGGCCGGGGAGCTGTTTTTT
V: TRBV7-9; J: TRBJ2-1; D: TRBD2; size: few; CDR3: CASSPRGGSNEQFF; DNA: TGTGCCAGCAGCCCCCGGGGGGGCTCGAATGAGCAGTTCTTC
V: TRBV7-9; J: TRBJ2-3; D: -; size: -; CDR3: CASSSYSTDTQYF; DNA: TGTGCCAGCAGCTCCTACTCCACAGATACGCAGTATTTT
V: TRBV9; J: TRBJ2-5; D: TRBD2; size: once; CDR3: CASSAAGGRETQYF; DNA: TGTGCCAGCAGCGCAGCGGGGGGGCGAGAGACCCAGTACTTC
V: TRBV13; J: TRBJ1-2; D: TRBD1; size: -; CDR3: CASSLRGQGDYGYTF; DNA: TGTGCCAGCAGCTTACGGGGACAGGGTGACTATGGCTACACCTTC
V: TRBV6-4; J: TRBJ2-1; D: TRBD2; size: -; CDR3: CASSDAGGSYNEQFF; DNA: TGTGCCAGCAGTGACGCGGGGGGCTCCTACAATGAGCAGTTCTTC
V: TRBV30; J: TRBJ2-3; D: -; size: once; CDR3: CAWSYGGALSTDTQYF; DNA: TGTGCCTGGAGTTACGGGGGAGCCTTAAGCACAGATACGCAGTATTTT
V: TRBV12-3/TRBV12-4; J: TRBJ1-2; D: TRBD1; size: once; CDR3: CASSHGQDGYTF; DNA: TGTGCCAGCAGTCATGGACAGGATGGCTACACCTTC
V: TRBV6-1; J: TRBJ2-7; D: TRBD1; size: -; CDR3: CASRTGTGSREQYF; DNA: TGTGCCAGCAGAACCGGGACAGGGAGTAGGGAGCAGTACTTC
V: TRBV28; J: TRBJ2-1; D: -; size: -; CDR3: CASSEIGPRGEQFF; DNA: TGTGCCAGCAGTGAAATTGGGCCCCGAGGTGAGCAGTTCTTC
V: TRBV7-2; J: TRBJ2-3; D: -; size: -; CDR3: CASSTPPDTQYF; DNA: TGTGCCAGCAGCACGCCCCCAGATACGCAGTATTTT
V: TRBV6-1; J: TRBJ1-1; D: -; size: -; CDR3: CASTQANTEAFF; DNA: TGTGCCAGCACTCAGGCGAACACTGAAGCTTTCTTT
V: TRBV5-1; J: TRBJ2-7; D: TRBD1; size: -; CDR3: CASSPGQGAREQYF; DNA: TGCGCCAGCAGTCCCGGCCAGGGGGCCAGGGAGCAGTACTTC
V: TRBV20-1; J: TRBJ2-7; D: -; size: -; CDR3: CSASTGVYEQYF; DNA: TGCAGTGCTAGTACAGGAGTCTACGAGCAGTACTTC
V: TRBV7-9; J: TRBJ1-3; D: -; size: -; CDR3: CATARSGNTIYF; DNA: TGTGCCACCGCCCGCTCTGGAAACACCATATATTTT
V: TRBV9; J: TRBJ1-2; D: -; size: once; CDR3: CASSAGGDGYTF; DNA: TGTGCCAGCTCGGCGGGGGGAGACGGCTACACCTTC
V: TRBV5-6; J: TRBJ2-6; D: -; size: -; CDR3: CASSPAPRQVVRGANVLTF; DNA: TGTGCCAGCAGCCCGGCCCCAAGGCAGGTGGTTAGGGGGGCCAACGTCCTGACTTTC
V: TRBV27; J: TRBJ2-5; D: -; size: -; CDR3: CASALFERETQYF; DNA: TGTGCCAGCGCTTTGTTTGAGAGAGAGACCCAGTACTTC
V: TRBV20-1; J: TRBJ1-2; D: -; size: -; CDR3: CSARTPNGYTF; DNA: TGCAGTGCCCGAACCCCAAACGGCTACACCTTC
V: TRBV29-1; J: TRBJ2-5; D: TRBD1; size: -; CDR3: CSVVGSAFRQGAGETQYF; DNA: TGCAGCGTTGTTGGGTCGGCCTTCAGACAGGGGGCAGGAGAGACCCAGTACTTC
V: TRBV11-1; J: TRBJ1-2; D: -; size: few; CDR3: CASSFRQDYGYTF; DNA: TGTGCCAGCAGCTTCCGACAGGACTATGGCTACACCTTC
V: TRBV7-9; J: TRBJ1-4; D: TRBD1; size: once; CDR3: CASSLGTEGQAHEKLFF; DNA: TGTGCCAGCAGCCTCGGAACGGAGGGACAGGCCCATGAAAAACTGTTTTTT
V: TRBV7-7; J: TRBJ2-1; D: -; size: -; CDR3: CASSPRLDMGDEQFF; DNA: TGTGCTAGCAGCCCCCGACTAGATATGGGCGATGAGCAGTTCTTC
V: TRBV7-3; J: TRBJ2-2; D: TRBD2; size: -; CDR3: CASSTTVGGSTGELFF; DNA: TGTGCCAGCAGCACGACAGTGGGAGGGAGCACCGGGGAGCTGTTTTTT
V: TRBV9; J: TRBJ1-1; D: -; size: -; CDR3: CASSVDQGGRTEAFF; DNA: TGTGCCAGCAGCGTAGACCAGGGAGGGCGAACTGAAGCTTTCTTT
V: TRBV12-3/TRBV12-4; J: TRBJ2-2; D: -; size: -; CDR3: CASSPDVAVNTGELFF; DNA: TGTGCCAGCAGTCCCGACGTAGCGGTGAACACCGGGGAGCTGTTTTTT
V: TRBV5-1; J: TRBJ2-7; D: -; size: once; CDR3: CASSLVLGSVQYF; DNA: TGCGCCAGCAGCTTGGTGCTGGGCTCCGTTCAGTACTTC
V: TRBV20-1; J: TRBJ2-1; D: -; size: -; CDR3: CSAPEQYNEQFF; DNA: TGCAGTGCTCCAGAGCAATACAATGAGCAGTTCTTC
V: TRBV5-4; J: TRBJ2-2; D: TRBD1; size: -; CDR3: CASSLGQRNGELFF; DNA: TGTGCCAGCAGCCTGGGACAGAGGAACGGGGAGCTGTTTTTT
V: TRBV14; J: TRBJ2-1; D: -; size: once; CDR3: CASSQVQGSSYNEQFF; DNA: TGTGCCAGCAGCCAAGTTCAGGGGTCCTCCTACAATGAGCAGTTCTTC
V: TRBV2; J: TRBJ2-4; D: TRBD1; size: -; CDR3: CASSEEGAAAKNIQYF; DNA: TGTGCCAGCAGTGAAGAGGGGGCGGCTGCCAAAAACATTCAGTACTTC
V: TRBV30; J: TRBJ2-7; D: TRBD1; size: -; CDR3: CARGGRQGFHEQYF; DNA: TGTGCCCGAGGGGGGAGACAGGGGTTCCACGAGCAGTACTTC
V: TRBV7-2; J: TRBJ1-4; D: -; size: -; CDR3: CASSLAGPSTNEKLFF; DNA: TGTGCCAGCAGCTTAGCGGGCCCCTCAACTAATGAAAAACTGTTTTTT
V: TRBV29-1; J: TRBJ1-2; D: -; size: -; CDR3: CSVGTPASYF; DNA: TGCAGCGTTGGTACCCCGGCGAGCTACTTC
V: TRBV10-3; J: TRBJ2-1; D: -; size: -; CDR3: CAISESVAVSEQFF; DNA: TGTGCCATCAGTGAGTCGGTGGCAGTCAGTGAGCAGTTCTTC
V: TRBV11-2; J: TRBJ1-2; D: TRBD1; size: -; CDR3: CASSLDLQGIGGYTF; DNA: TGTGCCAGCAGCTTAGATTTACAGGGGATCGGTGGCTACACCTTC
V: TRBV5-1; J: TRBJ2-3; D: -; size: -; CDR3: CASTNFEGKRTQYF; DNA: TGCGCCAGCACCAACTTTGAGGGGAAGCGTACGCAGTATTTT
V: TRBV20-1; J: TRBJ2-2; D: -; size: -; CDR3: CSARDVLNTGELFF; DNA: TGCAGTGCTAGAGATGTTCTGAACACCGGGGAGCTGTTTTTT
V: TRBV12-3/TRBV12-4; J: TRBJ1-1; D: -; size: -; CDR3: CASSLDTGTLNTEAFF; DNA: TGTGCCAGCAGTTTGGATACCGGGACATTGAACACTGAAGCTTTCTTT
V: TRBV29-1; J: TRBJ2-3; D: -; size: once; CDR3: CSVQTVLTDTQYF; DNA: TGCAGCGTCCAGACAGTACTCACAGATACGCAGTATTTT
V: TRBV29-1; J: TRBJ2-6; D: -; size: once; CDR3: CSVKSGANVLTF; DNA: TGCAGCGTTAAGTCTGGGGCCAACGTCCTGACTTTC
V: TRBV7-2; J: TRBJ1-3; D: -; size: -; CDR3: CASSGIETGNTIYF; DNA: TGTGCCAGCAGCGGGATTGAGACAGGAAACACCATATATTTT